This T cell receptor beta chain was found in a study of shared clonotypes between healthy human individuals. TCRdb keeps only in-frame clones here, not all; method: immunoSEQ multiplex PCR. This table has fewer than 1.6 million clones, approximately 98.5% appearing once. The TCR comes from a young man in good health. The sequenced sample was naive CD4+ T cells sorted from blood. Subset of the sample: CD45RA+ positively selected.

The DNA of the CDR3 is TGTGCCAGCAGCCCCCCCCGACAGTTGGGGGAGCTGTTTTTT. It is translated as CASSPPRQLGELFF. The rearrangement links TRBV11-2 to TRBJ2-2; tentative D call: TRBD1 (5 bases). The ends were cut back, 5 bases at V and 8 bases at J, with 15 bases in the middle. Germline-derived CDR1 and CDR2 are SGHAT and FQNNGV. The CDR3 sequence is 14 residues long.